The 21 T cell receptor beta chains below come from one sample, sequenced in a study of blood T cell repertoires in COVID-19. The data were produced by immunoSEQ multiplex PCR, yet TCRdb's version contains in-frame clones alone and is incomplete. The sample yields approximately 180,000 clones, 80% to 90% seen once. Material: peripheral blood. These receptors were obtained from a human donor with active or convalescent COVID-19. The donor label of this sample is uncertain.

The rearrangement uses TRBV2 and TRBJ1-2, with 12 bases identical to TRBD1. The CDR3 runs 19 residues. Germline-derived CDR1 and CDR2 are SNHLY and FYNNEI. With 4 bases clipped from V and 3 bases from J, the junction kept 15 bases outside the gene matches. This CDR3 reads CASSAAPKGQGARDYGYTF. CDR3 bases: TGTGCCAGCAGTGCCGCGCCCAAGGGACAGGGGGCGCGCGACTATGGCTACACCTTC. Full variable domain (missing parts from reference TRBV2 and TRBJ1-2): EPEVTQTPSHQVTQMGQEVILRCVPISNHLYFYWYRQILGQKVEFLVSFYNNEISEKSEIFDDQFSVERPDGSNFTLKIRSTKLEDSAMYFCASSAAPKGQGARDYGYTFGSGTRLTVV.

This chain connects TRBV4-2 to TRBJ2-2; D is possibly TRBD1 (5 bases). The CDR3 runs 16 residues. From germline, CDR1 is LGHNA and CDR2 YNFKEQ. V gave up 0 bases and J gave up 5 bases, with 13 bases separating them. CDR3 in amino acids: CASSQEEADRTGELFF. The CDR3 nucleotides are TGTGCCAGCAGCCAAGAAGAGGCCGACAGAACCGGGGAGCTGTTTTTT.

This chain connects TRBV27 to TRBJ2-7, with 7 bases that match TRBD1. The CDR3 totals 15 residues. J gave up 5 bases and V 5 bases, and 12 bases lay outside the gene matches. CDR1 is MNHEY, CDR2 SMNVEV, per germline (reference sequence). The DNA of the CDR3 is TGTGCCAGCAGTCCCGGACAGGCGAGGTACCACGAGCAGTACTTC. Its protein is CASSPGQARYHEQYF.

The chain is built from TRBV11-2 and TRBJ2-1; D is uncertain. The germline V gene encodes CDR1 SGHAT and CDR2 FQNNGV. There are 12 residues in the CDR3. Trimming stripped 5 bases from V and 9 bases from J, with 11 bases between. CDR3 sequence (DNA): TGTGCCAGCAGCACGTACTCAGGTGAGCAGTTCTTC. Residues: CASSTYSGEQFF.

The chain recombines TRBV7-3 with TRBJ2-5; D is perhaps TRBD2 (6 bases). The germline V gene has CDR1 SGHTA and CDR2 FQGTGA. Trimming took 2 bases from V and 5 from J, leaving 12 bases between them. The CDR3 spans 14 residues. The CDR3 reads CASSLGGAGETQYF. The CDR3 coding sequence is TGTGCCAGCAGCTTAGGCGGTGCGGGGGAGACCCAGTACTTC.

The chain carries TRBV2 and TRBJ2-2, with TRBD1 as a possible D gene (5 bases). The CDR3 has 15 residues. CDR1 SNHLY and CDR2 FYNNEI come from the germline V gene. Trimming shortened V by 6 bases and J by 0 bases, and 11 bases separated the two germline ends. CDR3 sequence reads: CASRKEDTNTGELFF. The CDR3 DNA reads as TGTGCCAGCAGGAAAGAGGACACGAACACCGGGGAGCTGTTTTTT.

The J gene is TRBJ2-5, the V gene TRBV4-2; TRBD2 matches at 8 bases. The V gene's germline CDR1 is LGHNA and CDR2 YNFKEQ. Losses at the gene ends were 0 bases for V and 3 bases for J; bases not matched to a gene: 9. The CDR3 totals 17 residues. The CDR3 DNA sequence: TGTGCCAGCAGCCAAGACAGTCTAGGAGCGGGGGAAGAGACCCAGTACTTC. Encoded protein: CASSQDSLGAGEETQYF.

As DNA, the CDR3 is TGTGCCAGCAGCCTCCGGGACTCCCCCGCCGGGGAGCTGTTTTTT. Protein: CASSLRDSPAGELFF. This chain links TRBV6-2 or TRBV6-3 with TRBJ2-2, with D possibly TRBD2 on 6 matching bases. CDR3 size: 15 residues. CDR1 MNHEY and CDR2 SVGEGT come from the germline V gene. The V gene lost 6 bases and the J gene lost 6 bases, with 17 bases spanning the gap.

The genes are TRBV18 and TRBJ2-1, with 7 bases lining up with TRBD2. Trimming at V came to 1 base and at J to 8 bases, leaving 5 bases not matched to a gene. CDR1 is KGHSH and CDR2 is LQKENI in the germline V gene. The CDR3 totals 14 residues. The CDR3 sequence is CASSPLRGEDEQFF. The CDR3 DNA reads TGTGCCAGCTCACCACTTCGGGGGGAGGATGAGCAGTTCTTC.

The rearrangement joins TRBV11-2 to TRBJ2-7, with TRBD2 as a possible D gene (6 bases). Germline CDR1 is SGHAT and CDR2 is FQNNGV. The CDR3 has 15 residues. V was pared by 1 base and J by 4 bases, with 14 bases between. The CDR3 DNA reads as TGTGCCAGCAGCTTAGCCGGGGGTGGGATTTACGAGCAGTACTTC. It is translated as CASSLAGGGIYEQYF.

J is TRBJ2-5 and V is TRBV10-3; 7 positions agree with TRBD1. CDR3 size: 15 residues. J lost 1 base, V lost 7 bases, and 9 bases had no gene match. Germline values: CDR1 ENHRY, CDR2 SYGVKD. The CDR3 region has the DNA TGTGCCATCATCTTACGGCGACAGGGCCAAGAGACCCAGTACTTC. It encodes CAIILRRQGQETQYF.

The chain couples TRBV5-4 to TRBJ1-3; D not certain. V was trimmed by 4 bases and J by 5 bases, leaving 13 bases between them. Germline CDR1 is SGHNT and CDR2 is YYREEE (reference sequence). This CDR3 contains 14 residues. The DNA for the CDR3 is TGTGCCAGCAGCCTGCCCGGTGCTCGAAACACCATATATTTT. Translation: CASSLPGARNTIYF.

This CDR3 is CASSSTWTSGRNEQYF. In DNA form, the CDR3 reads TGTGCCAGCAGCTCGACGTGGACTAGCGGGAGGAACGAGCAGTACTTC. This sequence joins TRBV5-4 and TRBJ2-7; 14 nucleotides align to TRBD2. The V segment lost 3 bases and the J segment 5 bases; nucleotides outside the gene matches: 7. This CDR3 has 16 amino acids. Germline lookup yields CDR1 SGHNT and CDR2 YYREEE (reference sequence).

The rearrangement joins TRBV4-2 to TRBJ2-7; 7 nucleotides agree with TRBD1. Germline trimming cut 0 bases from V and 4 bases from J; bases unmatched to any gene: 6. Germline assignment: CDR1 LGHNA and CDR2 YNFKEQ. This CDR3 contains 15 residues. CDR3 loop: CASSQDPMGQYEQYF. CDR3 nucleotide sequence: TGTGCCAGCAGCCAAGATCCCATGGGACAGTACGAGCAGTACTTC.

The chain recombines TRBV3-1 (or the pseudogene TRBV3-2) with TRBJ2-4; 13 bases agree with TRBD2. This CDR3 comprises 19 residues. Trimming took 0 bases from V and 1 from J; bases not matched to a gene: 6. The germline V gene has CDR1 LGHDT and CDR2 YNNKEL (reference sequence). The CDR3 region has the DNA TGTGCCAGCAGCCAAGATCGGACTAGCGGGAGCGGGGCCAAAAACATTCAGTACTTC. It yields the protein CASSQDRTSGSGAKNIQYF.

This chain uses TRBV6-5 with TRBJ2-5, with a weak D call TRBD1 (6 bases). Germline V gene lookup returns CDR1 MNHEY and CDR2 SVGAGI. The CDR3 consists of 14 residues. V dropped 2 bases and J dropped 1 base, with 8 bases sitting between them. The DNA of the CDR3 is TGTGCCAGCAGTTACGCAGGGGCCCAAGAGACCCAGTACTTC. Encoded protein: CASSYAGAQETQYF.

CDR3 amino acids: CASSEQGAIGNTIYF. The CDR3 DNA reads as TGTGCCAGCAGTGAACAGGGGGCGATTGGAAACACCATATATTTT. The rearrangement joins TRBV2 to TRBJ1-3, with 8 positions matching TRBD1. Trimming took 2 bases from V and 3 from J; bases not matched to a gene: 3. Looked up from germline, CDR1 is SNHLY and CDR2 is FYNNEI. This CDR3 spans 15 amino acids. Using reference TRBV2 and TRBJ1-3 for the parts outside the CDR3, the full variable domain is EPEVTQTPSHQVTQMGQEVILRCVPISNHLYFYWYRQILGQKVEFLVSFYNNEISEKSEIFDDQFSVERPDGSNFTLKIRSTKLEDSAMYFCASSEQGAIGNTIYFGEGSWLTVV.

CDR3 amino acids: CAWSEGGADTQYF. Written as DNA, the CDR3 is TGTGCCTGGAGTGAAGGGGGGGCAGATACGCAGTATTTT. The chain has TRBV30 and TRBJ2-3, with a weak D call TRBD2 (7 bases). CDR1 GTSNPN and CDR2 SVGIG come from the germline V gene (reference sequence). This CDR3 has 13 residues. Deletions cut 1 base from V and 4 bases from J, with 9 bases between.

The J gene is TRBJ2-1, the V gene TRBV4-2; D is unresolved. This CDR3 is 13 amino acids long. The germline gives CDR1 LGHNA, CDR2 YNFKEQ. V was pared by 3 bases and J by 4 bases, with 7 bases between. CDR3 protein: CASSHPEYNEQFF. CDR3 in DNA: TGTGCCAGCAGCCACCCCGAGTACAATGAGCAGTTCTTC.

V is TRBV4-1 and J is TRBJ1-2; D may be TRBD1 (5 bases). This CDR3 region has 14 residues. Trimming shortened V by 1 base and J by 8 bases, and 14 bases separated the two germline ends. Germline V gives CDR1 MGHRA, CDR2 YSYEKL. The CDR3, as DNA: TGCGCCAGCAGCCAAGCAAGGGCTGCAGGGGGCTACACCTTC. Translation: CASSQARAAGGYTF.

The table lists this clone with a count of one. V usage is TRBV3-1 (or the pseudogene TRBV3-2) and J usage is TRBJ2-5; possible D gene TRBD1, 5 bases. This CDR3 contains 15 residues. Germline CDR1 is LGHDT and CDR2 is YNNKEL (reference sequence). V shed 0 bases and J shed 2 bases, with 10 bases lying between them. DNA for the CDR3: TGTGCCAGCAGCCAAGATCAGGGTTTTCAAGAGACCCAGTACTTC. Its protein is CASSQDQGFQETQYF.